Given below is one T cell receptor beta chain in context. The sample belongs to a study of blood T cell repertoires in COVID-19. Study summary: The origin of the acute and convalescent COVID-19 samples was the United States, Italy and Spain.

V was pared by 5 bases and J by 6 bases, with 6 bases of the junction left unmatched. This CDR3 has 14 residues. The germline gives CDR1 SGHDN, CDR2 FVKESK. In the authors' methods: Reference gene primer amplification gave estimated nucleated cell counts. Using immunoSEQ multiplex PCR, the repertoire was profiled, and TCRdb retains in-frame clones only, with some absent. The V and J calls and the clone size are those of that table, but D and trimming were determined from the DNA. The sample lists hundreds of thousands of clones; around 87% were seen once. The chain links TRBV14 to TRBJ2-7; 11 bases line up with TRBD2. Sample: peripheral blood. This sequence originates from a young woman who had recovered from COVID-19. This CDR3 reads CASSNSGRAGEQYF. Written as DNA, the CDR3 is TGTGCCAGCAGCAATAGCGGGAGGGCCGGCGAGCAGTACTTC.